A single sample is the source of the 8 T cell receptor beta chains below, sequenced in a study of CD8 T cells in ankylosing spondylitis. Notes on the study in general: Ankylosing spondylitis blood appeared to carry a characteristic TCR beta motif of eight or nine highly homologous variants.

Their cognate antigens are unknown. TCRdb reanalysed the 5' RACE reads using MiXCR and keeps one entry per CDR3 protein. The top ten clones hold more than 14% of a sample with approximately 300,000 distinct CDR3 sequences, roughly 8% of them seen once. Specimen: blood, either unsorted or a sorted T cell fraction (not recorded which). The receptor source for this set is a male donor with ankylosing spondylitis.

This clonotype was seen many times. The chain couples TRBV9 to TRBJ2-2, with D perhaps matching TRBD2 (5 bases). Germline CDR1 reads SGDLS; CDR2 reads YYNGEE. The CDR3 is made up of 16 amino acids. V gave up 2 bases and J gave up 7 bases, with 18 bases separating them. In DNA form, the CDR3 reads TGTGCCAGCAGCGTTCAGCGCGAGAGGGCCGACGGGGAGCTGTTTTTT. It yields the protein CASSVQRERADGELFF.

This clonotype showed up just a few times. The V and J genes are TRBV7-9 and TRBJ1-4, with D unclear. The CDR3 runs to 12 residues. V lost 0 bases to trimming and J lost 11 bases, with 7 bases between them. The germline V gene has CDR1 SEHNR and CDR2 FQNEAQ (reference sequence). The CDR3 DNA sequence: TGTGCCAGCAGCTTAGCAGGAAGGAAACTGTTTTTT. Protein sequence: CASSLAGRKLFF. Supplemented by reference TRBV7-9 and TRBJ1-4, the full variable domain reads DTGVSQNPRHKITKRGQNVTFRCDPISEHNRLYWYRQTLGQGPEFLTYFQNEAQLEKSRLLSDRFSAERPKGSFSTLEIQRTEQGDSAMYLCASSLAGRKLFFGSGTQLSVL.

The chain joins TRBV20-1 to TRBJ2-7; 9 bases fit TRBD2. Per germline, CDR1 DFQATT and CDR2 SNEGSKA (reference sequence). The CDR3 spans 14 residues. Trimming removed 4 bases from V and 5 bases from J; junction bases left unmatched: 9. The CDR3 sequence: CSAKAGTSTDEQYF. As DNA, the CDR3 is TGCAGTGCTAAAGCCGGGACTAGCACCGACGAGCAGTACTTC.

This clonotype was picked up many times. The V call is TRBV29-1, the J call TRBJ2-2; D assignment may be TRBD1 or TRBD2 (5 bases each). This CDR3 has 13 residues. Per the germline V gene, CDR1 is SQVTM and CDR2 is ANQGSEA. Trimming left V 8 bases short and J 3 bases short, with 13 bases between. The CDR3 sequence: CSLWDHHTGELFF. The CDR3 DNA reads TGCAGCTTGTGGGACCACCACACCGGGGAGCTGTTTTTT.

In this sample, this clonotype turned up many times. Sequence at one end of the junction differs from germline and may be a read error. V usage is TRBV12-3 or TRBV12-4 and J usage is TRBJ2-7; a weak D match, TRBD1 (5 bases). There are 14 residues in the CDR3. CDR3 protein: CASSLDFGAAAYSF. DNA of the CDR3: TGTGCCAGCAGTTTAGATTTTGGGGCGGCAGCCTACTCCTTC.

This clonotype was picked up a small number of times. This chain links TRBV11-2 with TRBJ2-3; D ambiguous. Germline CDR1 is SGHAT and CDR2 is FQNNGV. The CDR3 spans 17 residues. V gave up 7 bases and J gave up 0 bases, with 20 bases separating them. CDR3 amino acids: CASTPELGITSTDTQYF. CDR3 nucleotides: TGTGCCAGCACCCCCGAATTGGGGATAACTAGCACAGATACGCAGTATTTT.

The sample holds a few counts of this clonotype. CDR3 residues: CASSVGQPDSPLHF. The CDR3, as DNA: TGTGCCAGCAGCGTGGGACAGCCGGATTCACCCCTCCACTTT. The chain recombines TRBV9 with TRBJ1-6; 7 positions agree with TRBD1. Trimming took 2 bases from V and 8 from J; bases not matched to a gene: 4. Germline V gives CDR1 SGDLS, CDR2 YYNGEE. The CDR3 is 14 amino acids.

The gene calls are TRBV7-9 and TRBJ2-2, with D possibly TRBD2 on 5 matching bases. V lost 5 bases, J lost 0 bases, and 13 bases lay in between. Germline V CDR1 and CDR2: SEHNR, FQNEAQ (reference sequence). The CDR3 has 16 amino acids. The CDR3 reads CASSPLATSNTGELFF. The DNA of the CDR3 is TGTGCCAGCAGCCCCCTAGCAACCTCGAACACCGGGGAGCTGTTTTTT.